This TCR beta chain derives from a study of shared clonotypes between healthy human individuals. The assay was immunoSEQ multiplex PCR, and TCRdb's table has in-frame clones only and misses some. The table shows some 1 million clones, with around 76% occurring only once. Germline V lookup: CDR1 ENHRY, CDR2 SYGVKD. There are 13 residues in the CDR3. V was pared by 3 bases and J by 4 bases, with 2 bases of the junction left unmatched. On this clone: The identical CDR3 is also encoded by other nucleotide sequences in the sample.

The chain employs TRBV10-3 and TRBJ1-2; 7 bases are shared with TRBD1. Sequencing was done on a sample of memory CD4+ T cells sorted from blood. Noted subset: CD45RA-negative fraction. The receptor was isolated from a young man in good health. This chain's CDR3 is CAISEGTAYGYTF. The CDR3 DNA reads TGTGCCATCAGTGAAGGGACAGCCTATGGCTACACCTTC.